Below, 6 T cell receptor beta chains from the same sample are listed, as sequenced in a study of STAT5B mutations in CD4+ large granular lymphocyte leukemia. Profiled with immunoSEQ multiplex PCR; TCRdb holds only in-frame clones, not every one. This sample has approximately 21,000 clones, with about 79% found just once. Specimen: CD4+ T cells from blood buffy coats. All receptors come from a human donor in good health.

This clone was picked up a small number of times. One end of the junction is discordant with germline, which a read error may explain. The rearrangement uses TRBV7-3 and TRBJ2-1; 7 nucleotides line up with TRBD2. The CDR3 has 15 amino acids. Germline V gene sequence: CDR1 SGHTA, CDR2 FQGTGA. The CDR3 sequence is CASSTTGGPYSEQFF. The CDR3 coding sequence is TGTGCCAGCAGCACCACGGGGGGTCCGTACAGTGAGCAGTTCTTC. Full variable domain (outside the CDR3, taken from reference TRBV7-3 and TRBJ2-1): GAGVSQTPSNKVTEKGKYVELRCDPISGHTALYWYRQSLGQGPEFLIYFQGTGAADDSGLPNDRFFAVRPEGSVSTLKIQRTERGDSAVYLCASSTTGGPYSEQFFGPGTRLTVL.

The CDR3 region is CASSIEKGAGQPQHF. The CDR3 region has the DNA TGTGCCAGTAGTATCGAAAAGGGAGCGGGTCAGCCCCAGCATTTT. This chain links TRBV19 with TRBJ1-5, with D uncertain. V lost 3 bases to trimming and J lost 6 bases, with 15 bases between them. This CDR3 region has 15 residues. From germline, CDR1 is LNHDA and CDR2 SQIVND (reference sequence).

V gene TRBV27 combines with J gene TRBJ2-7; D possibly uses TRBD1 or TRBD2 (6 bases each). Germline loops: CDR1 MNHEY, CDR2 SMNVEV (reference sequence). Trimming stripped 5 bases from V and 5 bases from J, with 19 bases between. This CDR3 is 15 amino acids long. CDR3 amino acids: CASSRLGGGSNEQYF. CDR3 in DNA: TGTGCCAGCAGTAGGCTCGGGGGCGGGTCGAACGAGCAGTACTTC.

The chain carries TRBV27 and TRBJ2-7; the D gene could be TRBD1 or TRBD2 (5 bases each). V lost 2 bases, J lost 5 bases, and 13 bases lay in between. The CDR3 is 14 residues long. CDR1 and CDR2 from the germline V gene are MNHEY and SMNVEV (reference sequence). CDR3 coding DNA: TGTGCCAGCAGTTTAGGCGCAGGGACCAACGAGCAGTACTTC. This codes for CASSLGAGTNEQYF.

The chain carries TRBV11-2 and TRBJ1-2; D gene uncertain. V lost 5 bases to trimming and J lost 3 bases, with 4 bases between them. The CDR3 covers 11 residues. The germline V gene has CDR1 SGHAT and CDR2 FQNNGV. The CDR3 is CASSRDYGYTF. The DNA of the CDR3 is TGTGCCAGCAGCCGAGACTATGGCTACACCTTC. Combining the CDR3 with reference TRBV11-2 and TRBJ1-2 gives the whole variable domain EAGVAQSPRYKIIEKRQSVAFWCNPISGHATLYWYQQILGQGPKLLIQFQNNGVVDDSQLPKDRFSAERLKGVDSTLKIQPAKLEDSAVYLCASSRDYGYTFGSGTRLTVV.

This clone is a singleton in its sample. V gene TRBV28 combines with J gene TRBJ2-3; the match to TRBD1 covers 9 bases. Germline V gene lookup returns CDR1 MDHEN and CDR2 SYDVKM. Germline trimming cut 3 bases from V and 6 bases from J; bases unmatched to any gene: 7. The CDR3 extends over 15 amino acids. The CDR3 bases are TGTGCCAGCAGTTTTTTACAGGGGGCATTTGATACGCAGTATTTT. This gives the protein CASSFLQGAFDTQYF.